One and the same sample provided the 3 T cell receptor beta chains below, sequenced in a study of blood T cell repertoires in COVID-19. TCRdb's copy holds only in-frame clones and misses some; the assay was immunoSEQ multiplex PCR. The sample has about 400,000 clones, 70% to 90% seen once. Sequencing was performed on peripheral blood. All receptors come from a man aged 40-50 years with acute or convalescent COVID-19.

The V and J genes are TRBV6-5 and TRBJ1-5, with TRBD1 identical over 7 bases. The CDR3 covers 15 residues. Germline values: CDR1 MNHEY, CDR2 SVGAGI. Trimming removed 6 bases from V and 0 bases from J; junction bases left unmatched: 5. The CDR3 here is CASSMTGNSNQPQHF. The CDR3 DNA follows: TGTGCCAGCAGCATGACAGGGAATAGCAATCAGCCCCAGCATTTT.

V usage is TRBV5-1 and J usage is TRBJ1-1; D is undetermined. V shed 1 base and J shed 1 base, with 8 bases lying between them. The germline gives CDR1 SGHRS, CDR2 YFSETQ. The CDR3 runs 14 residues. The DNA of the CDR3 is TGCGCCAGCAGCTTGCGGGTAACGAACACTGAAGCTTTCTTT. Translating it yields CASSLRVTNTEAFF.

The V and J genes are TRBV12-3 or TRBV12-4 and TRBJ1-2; tentative D call: TRBD1 (5 bases). V was pared by 8 bases and J by 8 bases, with 12 bases between. CDR3 length: 11 amino acids. CDR3 nucleotides: TGTGCCAGCGGGACTTCCACAGGCTACACCTTC. Translating gives CASGTSTGYTF.